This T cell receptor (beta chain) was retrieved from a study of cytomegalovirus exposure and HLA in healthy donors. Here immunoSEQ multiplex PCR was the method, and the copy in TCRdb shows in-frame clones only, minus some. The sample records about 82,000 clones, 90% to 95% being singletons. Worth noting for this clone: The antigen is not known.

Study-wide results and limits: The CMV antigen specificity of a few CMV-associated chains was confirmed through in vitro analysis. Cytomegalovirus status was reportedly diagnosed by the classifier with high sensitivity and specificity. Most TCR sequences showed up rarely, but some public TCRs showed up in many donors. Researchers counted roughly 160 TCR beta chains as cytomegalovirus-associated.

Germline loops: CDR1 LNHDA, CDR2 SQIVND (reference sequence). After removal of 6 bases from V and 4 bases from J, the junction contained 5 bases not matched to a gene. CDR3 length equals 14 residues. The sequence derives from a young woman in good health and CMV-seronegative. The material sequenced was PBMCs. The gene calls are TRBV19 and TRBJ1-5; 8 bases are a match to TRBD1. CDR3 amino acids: CASSQGASNQPQHF. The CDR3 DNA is TGTGCCAGTAGCCAGGGGGCATCGAATCAGCCCCAGCATTTT.